This section outlines one T cell receptor beta chain sequence together with its context. Antigen specificity is unknown. These data come from a study of PD-L1 blockade in urothelial cancer. Study results and caveats: Durable benefit accompanied greater 3-week expansion of tumor-associated blood clones.

Libraries were prepared by immunoSEQ multiplex PCR; TCRdb keeps only in-frame clonotypes and omits some of them. The sample yields tens of thousands of clones, approximately 90% seen once. Trimming removed 1 base from V and 4 bases from J, with 14 bases in between. The CDR3 runs to 15 residues. Germline assignment: CDR1 SGHDN and CDR2 FVKESK. Time point given: peripheral blood 6 weeks after treatment start. Patients in the study were battling locally advanced or metastatic urothelial carcinoma. The V and J genes are TRBV14 and TRBJ2-7; a possible D gene is TRBD2 (7 bases). This TCR came from a woman of 80 years or more with urothelial cancer. Sequencing used PBMCs, obtained around atezolizumab (anti-PD-L1) treatment. The CDR3 bases are TGTGCCAGCAGCCAAGGAGGGGGGGGTACTTACGAGCAGTACTTC. Amino acid sequence: CASSQGGGGTYEQYF.